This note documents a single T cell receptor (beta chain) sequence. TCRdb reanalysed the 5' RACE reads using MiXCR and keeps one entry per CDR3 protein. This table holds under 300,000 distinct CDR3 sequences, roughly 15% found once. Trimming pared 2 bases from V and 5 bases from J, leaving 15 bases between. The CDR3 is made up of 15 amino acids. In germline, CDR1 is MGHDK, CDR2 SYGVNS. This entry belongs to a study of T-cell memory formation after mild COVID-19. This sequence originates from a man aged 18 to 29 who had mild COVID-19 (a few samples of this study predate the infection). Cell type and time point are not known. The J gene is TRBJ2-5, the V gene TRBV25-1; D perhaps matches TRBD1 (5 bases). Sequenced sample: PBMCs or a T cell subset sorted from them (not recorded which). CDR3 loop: CASSEAGSGFETQYF. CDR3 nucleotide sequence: TGTGCCAGCAGTGAAGCAGGGTCAGGGTTTGAGACCCAGTACTTC.